The 25 T cell receptor beta chains reported below all come from one sample, sequenced in a study of T cells expressing NK-cell markers. From the 5' RACE reads, TCRdb lists one entry per CDR3 protein and no DNA. The sample holds about 380,000 distinct CDR3 sequences. Input material: blood T cells: a sorted CD56 or NKG2C T cell subset, CD4+ or CD8+ T cells, or bulk PBMC T cells (not recorded which). These receptors were obtained from a man aged 18-75 years in good health.

This chain connects TRBV7-2 to TRBJ1-1; TCRdb's assignment of TRBD1 cannot be checked, as there is no DNA. The length of the CDR3 is 15 residues. CDR1 is SGHTA and CDR2 is FQGNSA in the germline V gene. Here the CDR3 reads CASSLSGTGGTEAFF.

The V call is TRBV20-1, the J call TRBJ1-1; TCRdb calls TRBD1, which cannot be checked without DNA. In germline, CDR1 is DFQATT, CDR2 SNEGSKA (reference sequence). The CDR3 sequence is 12 residues long. The CDR3 spells CSAPAFDTEAFF.

The gene calls are TRBV7-2 and TRBJ2-1; TCRdb's D call of TRBD1 is untestable without DNA. Germline assignment: CDR1 SGHTA and CDR2 FQGNSA. The CDR3 loop spans 15 amino acids. The CDR3 loop is CASSLNVPGYGEQFF.

V gene TRBV9 combines with J gene TRBJ1-5. There are 15 residues in the CDR3. CDR1 and CDR2 from the germline V gene are SGDLS and YYNGEE. The CDR3 loop is CASSAGMGSNQPQHF.

The chain links TRBV27 to TRBJ1-3; the D gene TCRdb calls, TRBD1, cannot be checked with no DNA. Germline values: CDR1 MNHEY, CDR2 SMNVEV (reference sequence). CDR3 size: 15 residues. CDR3 protein: CASSLNRVSGNTIYF.

The rearrangement joins TRBV7-2 to TRBJ1-1. There are 14 residues in the CDR3. Looked up from germline, CDR1 is SGHTA and CDR2 is FQGNSA. The CDR3 loop reads CASSLAIRDTEAFF.

This chain links TRBV5-1 with TRBJ2-4; TCRdb selects TRBD2, and the lack of DNA leaves this call unchecked. The CDR3 totals 17 residues. Looked up from germline, CDR1 is SGHRS and CDR2 is YFSETQ. The CDR3 reads CASSLSTSGLAKNIQYF.

The rearrangement links TRBV7-9 to TRBJ2-3; the D call from TCRdb, TRBD1, cannot be confirmed without DNA. This CDR3 contains 17 residues. Germline assignment: CDR1 SEHNR and CDR2 FQNEAQ (reference sequence). This CDR3 is CASSSTYRERGTDTQYF. Complete variable domain (other parts from reference TRBV7-9 and TRBJ2-3): DTGVSQNPRHKITKRGQNVTFRCDPISEHNRLYWYRQTLGQGPEFLTYFQNEAQLEKSRLLSDRFSAERPKGSFSTLEIQRTEQGDSAMYLCASSSTYRERGTDTQYFGPGTRLTVL.

J is TRBJ1-5 and V is TRBV28. Germline-derived CDR1 and CDR2 are MDHEN and SYDVKM. The CDR3 runs 16 residues. The CDR3 is CASSLWGRSHNQPQHF.

The V call is TRBV15, the J call TRBJ1-5. The CDR3 extends over 13 amino acids. Germline V gene lookup returns CDR1 LNHNV and CDR2 YYDKDF (reference sequence). CDR3: CATSRAMVAPQHF. Variable domain in full (rest from reference TRBV15 and TRBJ1-5): DAMVIQNPRYQVTQFGKPVTLSCSQTLNHNVMYWYQQKSSQAPKLLFHYYDKDFNNEADTPDNFQSRRPNTSFCFLDIRSPGLGDTAMYLCATSRAMVAPQHFGDGTRLSIL.

V is TRBV21-1 and J is TRBJ1-1. TRBV21-1 is deemed a pseudogene. This CDR3 has 15 amino acids. CDR3 sequence: CASSKGAGLNTEAFF.

This sequence joins TRBV20-1 and TRBJ2-5; lacking DNA, the TRBD1 call made by TCRdb goes unchecked. The CDR3 covers 15 residues. CDR1 and CDR2 from the germline V gene are DFQATT and SNEGSKA (reference sequence). CDR3 amino acids: CSALDSKVLQETQYF.

This chain connects TRBV12-3 or TRBV12-4 to TRBJ2-3; the TCRdb D gene call, TRBD2, has no DNA to confirm it. The CDR3 extends over 22 amino acids. The CDR3 sequence is CASSLETRFGQGLAGGSGTQYF.

The genes are TRBV20-1 and TRBJ2-1; TCRdb lists TRBD1, though no DNA is available to test this call. Germline assignment: CDR1 DFQATT and CDR2 SNEGSKA (reference sequence). The CDR3 totals 14 residues. The CDR3 is CSAARQVGYNEQFF.

The chain recombines TRBV28 with TRBJ2-3; TCRdb reports TRBD1, a call that lacks DNA to check it against. Germline CDR1 MDHEN, CDR2 SYDVKM. The CDR3 runs to 14 residues. The CDR3 sequence: CASTPGTNTDTQYF.

The CDR3 spells CASSLAGNGNTIYF. V usage is TRBV5-4 and J usage is TRBJ1-3. Germline assignment: CDR1 SGHNT and CDR2 YYREEE (reference sequence). The CDR3 has 14 amino acids.

V is TRBV7-8 and J is TRBJ2-7; the D call of TRBD2 rests on TCRdb alone, since no DNA is present to check it. Germline CDR1 SGHVS, CDR2 FQNEAQ. This CDR3 comprises 14 residues. The CDR3 spells CASLPFEGSYEQYF.

The chain is built from TRBV24-1 and TRBJ2-1; TCRdb calls TRBD2, which cannot be checked without DNA. This CDR3 is 14 amino acids long. From germline, CDR1 is KGHDR and CDR2 SFDVKD. CDR3 region: CATSRGDLLDEQFF.

The V call is TRBV5-1, the J call TRBJ1-1; there is no DNA to check the TCRdb D call of TRBD1. This CDR3 is built from 16 residues. The germline V gene encodes CDR1 SGHRS and CDR2 YFSETQ. The CDR3 is CASSLAPVTPPTEAFF.

V gene TRBV6-2 or TRBV6-3 combines with J gene TRBJ1-2; absent DNA, TCRdb's TRBD1 call cannot be checked. The CDR3 is 14 amino acids. The germline V gene has CDR1 MNHEY and CDR2 SVGEGT. CDR3 residues: CASSYYDRGYGYTF.

CDR3 in amino acids: CASSQARSGVIYNEQFF. This chain links TRBV4-1 with TRBJ2-1; TCRdb reports TRBD2, a call that lacks DNA to check it against. The CDR3 extends over 17 amino acids. Per germline, CDR1 MGHRA and CDR2 YSYEKL.

The gene calls are TRBV5-1 and TRBJ2-3; TCRdb reports TRBD1, a call that lacks DNA to check it against. The CDR3 has 15 amino acids. CDR1 is SGHRS and CDR2 is YFSETQ in the germline V gene. The CDR3 here is CASSLKGPREDTQYF.

V gene TRBV7-2 combines with J gene TRBJ2-5; the D call from TCRdb, TRBD2, cannot be confirmed without DNA. CDR3 size: 16 residues. CDR1 is SGHTA, CDR2 FQGNSA, per germline. CDR3 amino acids: CASSPRGLAGGETQYF.

The chain is built from TRBV11-2 and TRBJ2-7; TCRdb designates TRBD1, a call that cannot be tested without DNA. Germline-derived CDR1 and CDR2 are SGHAT and FQNNGV. The CDR3 contains 14 residues. CDR3 amino acids: CASSLGVRAYEQYF.

This chain connects TRBV20-1 to TRBJ1-5; the D call from TCRdb, TRBD1, cannot be confirmed without DNA. The length of the CDR3 is 13 residues. The germline CDR1 and CDR2 sequences are DFQATT and SNEGSKA (reference sequence). The CDR3 sequence: CSAEDTHNQPQHF.